The following is a T cell receptor beta chain sequence with its context. Its antigen remains unknown. The PCR used 60 Vbeta and 13 Jbeta primers. Source study methods: Around 80 million unique TCR beta chains, about 11 million of them shared, were counted by a later analysis. Assay: immunoSEQ multiplex PCR; the TCRdb copy retains only in-frame clones and omits some. V and J calls and clone size are those listed in that table; D and trimming were worked out from the DNA. Its table records some 110,000 clones. The CDR3 contains 14 residues. CDR1 SGHTA and CDR2 FQGNSA come from the germline V gene. Between the trimmed V and J ends, which lost 3 bases and 4 bases, there was a span of 10 bases. This record comes from a study of cytomegalovirus exposure and HLA in healthy donors. Study observations and caveats: Productive status was seen about 87% or about 30% of the time for most TCR beta V segments in an earlier analysis. According to the study, about 180 TCR beta chains were cytomegalovirus-associated. Sequencing depth across donors, presence/absence analyses assumed, was roughly uniform.

The sequence was collected from a man under 40 in good health and CMV-seronegative. The material sequenced was PBMCs. The chain uses TRBV7-2 and TRBJ2-1; D is perhaps TRBD1 (6 bases). The CDR3 nucleotides are TGTGCCAGCAGCTTCACAGGGACGTACAATGAGCAGTTCTTC. Amino acids: CASSFTGTYNEQFF.